The next 18 T cell receptor beta chains were all read from a single sample in a study of T cells in Graves' hyperthyroidism and ophthalmopathy. What was amplified from RNA transcripts were TCR beta CDR3 regions. A set of HTBI primers served as the primers for a first-round RT-PCR of the TCR CDR3. TCRdb fed the multiplex PCR reads into MiXCR, producing one record per CDR3 protein. The sample lists a few hundred thousand distinct CDR3 sequences; about a sixth were seen once. Material for sequencing was blood. These receptors all come from a woman aged 18-29 years with Graves' hyperthyroidism that later progressed to Graves' ophthalmopathy.

The table lists this clonotype with many counts. The chain recombines TRBV24-1 with TRBJ2-1, with 8 nucleotides matching TRBD1. Germline CDR1 reads KGHDR; CDR2 reads SFDVKD. The CDR3 is made up of 16 amino acids. Germline trimming cut 7 bases from V and 9 bases from J; bases unmatched to any gene: 16. CDR3 nucleotides: TGTGCCACCAGCGGAGTGTCCCCCGGACAGGGAGTTGAGCAGTTCTTC. Protein: CATSGVSPGQGVEQFF.

This clonotype was detected many times. The chain employs TRBV7-2 and TRBJ2-2; D gene unclear. Germline V gives CDR1 SGHTA, CDR2 FQGNSA. The CDR3 runs to 14 residues. V lost 1 base to trimming and J lost 1 base, with 4 bases between them. This chain's CDR3 is CASSLELNTGELFF. In DNA form, the CDR3 reads TGTGCCAGCAGCTTAGAACTGAACACCGGGGAGCTGTTTTTT.

This clonotype was counted many times. The V call is TRBV20-1, the J call TRBJ2-3; unclear D gene. Trimming removed 1 base at V and 5 bases at J, with 13 bases between. The V gene's germline CDR1 is DFQATT and CDR2 SNEGSKA (reference sequence). The CDR3 has 14 amino acids. The CDR3 DNA reads TGCAGTGCTAGAGGTGGCGGTGACGTAGATACGCAGTATTTT. It encodes CSARGGGDVDTQYF.

This clonotype was seen at least ten times. The chain uses TRBV20-1 and TRBJ2-1; 14 bases line up with TRBD2. The junction had 13 bases not matched to a gene; V was cut back by 5 bases and J by 10 bases. Germline loops: CDR1 DFQATT, CDR2 SNEGSKA (reference sequence). The CDR3 is 16 amino acids. CDR3 region: CSAATSGRAGQGEQFF. Written as DNA, the CDR3 is TGCAGTGCTGCGACTAGCGGGAGGGCCGGACAGGGCGAGCAGTTCTTC.

This clonotype was counted at least ten times. This rearrangement joins TRBV20-1 to TRBJ2-5; 14 nucleotides line up with TRBD2. V lost 6 bases and J lost 1; bases outside the gene matches: 7. The CDR3 spans 16 residues. The germline CDR1 and CDR2 sequences are DFQATT and SNEGSKA (reference sequence). CDR3: CSALGLAGVLQETQYF. In DNA, the CDR3 is TGCAGTGCCCTGGGACTAGCGGGAGTGCTCCAAGAGACCCAGTACTTC.

This clonotype was seen ten or more times. V is TRBV29-1 and J is TRBJ1-5; 9 nucleotides line up with TRBD1. CDR3 size: 12 residues. V lost 7 bases, J lost 6 bases, and 4 bases stayed unmatched. Germline values: CDR1 SQVTM, CDR2 ANQGSEA. CDR3 residues: CSGTGDSQPQHF. For the CDR3, the DNA is TGCAGCGGGACAGGGGATTCTCAGCCCCAGCATTTT.

This clonotype appeared many times. The CDR3 DNA sequence: TGTGCCTGGAGTGTACGCGGTTCTCAAGAGACCCAGTACTTC. It encodes CAWSVRGSQETQYF. V and J are TRBV30 and TRBJ2-5, with D unresolved. The V gene's germline CDR1 is GTSNPN and CDR2 SVGIG (reference sequence). The CDR3 totals 14 residues. Trimming pared 0 bases from V and 2 bases from J, leaving 10 bases between.

The CDR3 sequence is CASSQWTVQETQYF. As DNA, the CDR3 is TGTGCCAGCAGCCAGTGGACAGTTCAAGAGACCCAGTACTTC. The rearrangement uses TRBV3-1 and TRBJ2-5, with D tentatively TRBD1 (6 bases). V lost 3 bases and J 2 bases, leaving 10 bases between the germline ends. CDR1 is LGHDT and CDR2 is YNNKEL in the germline V gene (reference sequence). CDR3 length: 14 amino acids.

This clonotype has only a few counts. One base away lies a much larger clone, so this may be a sequencing read error. The CDR3 DNA follows: TGTACCAGCAGTTTCGGGGGGGCGCAGGGCTACACCTTC. Translating gives CTSSFGGAQGYTF. The V and J genes are TRBV12-3 or TRBV12-4 and TRBJ1-2; TRBD1 might be the D (6 bases). The CDR3 is 13 residues long.

This clonotype has a count of ten or more. CDR3 DNA sequence: TGTGCCAGCACCGGGGGGACGGCGGGGGGCCTGAGCGGCTATGGCTACACCTTC. This codes for CASTGGTAGGLSGYGYTF. This chain uses TRBV11-2 with TRBJ1-2; TRBD1 is a possible D gene (6 bases). V lost 7 bases, J lost 4 bases, and 28 bases lay in between. CDR1 and CDR2 from the germline V gene are SGHAT and FQNNGV. This CDR3 is built from 18 residues. The whole variable domain, remainder taken from reference TRBV11-2 and TRBJ1-2, is EAGVAQSPRYKIIEKRQSVAFWCNPISGHATLYWYQQILGQGPKLLIQFQNNGVVDDSQLPKDRFSAERLKGVDSTLKIQPAKLEDSAVYLCASTGGTAGGLSGYGYTFGSGTRLTVV.

This clonotype was detected only a few times. The chain has TRBV4-1 and TRBJ2-7; tentatively, D is TRBD2 (6 bases). With 1 base removed from V and 3 bases from J, the gap between germline ends came to 10 bases. CDR1 and CDR2 from the germline V gene are MGHRA and YSYEKL. This CDR3 has 14 amino acids. This CDR3 is CASSQAGGNYEQYF. The CDR3 DNA follows: TGCGCCAGCAGCCAAGCTGGCGGGAACTACGAGCAGTACTTC.

This clonotype showed up many times. The chain is built from TRBV30 and TRBJ2-5, with no clear D. Trimming took off 2 bases at V and 1 base at J, with 8 bases between the two ends. The CDR3 spans 13 residues. The germline V gene has CDR1 GTSNPN and CDR2 SVGIG (reference sequence). The CDR3 protein is CAWSNTTQETQYF. The CDR3 DNA follows: TGTGCCTGGAGTAACACCACCCAAGAGACCCAGTACTTC. Looking up the rest from reference TRBV30 and TRBJ2-5 gives the full variable domain: SQTIHQWPATLVQPVGSPLSLECTVEGTSNPNLYWYRQAAGRGLQLLFYSVGIGQISSEVPQNLSASRPQDRQFILSSKKLLLSDSGFYLCAWSNTTQETQYFGPGTRLLVL.

This clonotype was seen at least ten times. This chain connects TRBV10-3 to TRBJ2-3; D unresolved. Germline V gene lookup returns CDR1 ENHRY and CDR2 SYGVKD. CDR3 length: 14 amino acids. Trimming cost V 8 bases and J 3 bases, with 15 bases left between them. CDR3 coding DNA: TGTGCCATCGGCCCCACGGTGCAAACAGATACGCAGTATTTT. This encodes CAIGPTVQTDTQYF.

There are a few counts of this clonotype. The gene calls are TRBV27 and TRBJ2-7; D is possibly TRBD2 (5 bases). The length of the CDR3 is 15 residues. V lost 3 bases and J 0 bases, leaving 12 bases between the germline ends. Germline CDR1 reads MNHEY; CDR2 reads SMNVEV (reference sequence). CDR3 nucleotide sequence: TGTGCCAGCAGTTTCACGGTAGCGAGCTCCTACGAGCAGTACTTC. Encoded protein: CASSFTVASSYEQYF.

In the case of this clonotype: This may come from a read error, since a much larger clone is one base off. The rearrangement links TRBV27 to TRBJ1-5; 7 nucleotides line up with TRBD1. The V and J ends lost 5 bases and 7 bases, in that order; junction bases with no gene match: 11. CDR3 length equals 15 residues. Germline V gene data show CDR1 as MNHEY and CDR2 as SMNVEV (reference sequence). The CDR3: CASSGPRDSGQPQHF. In DNA form, the CDR3 reads TGTGCCAGCAGTGGCCCCCGGGACAGTGGGCAGCCCCAGCATTTT.

This clonotype has a count of ten or more. This chain joins TRBV12-5 and TRBJ1-1; no definite D call. Trimming removed 8 bases at V and 4 bases at J, with 11 bases between. CDR1 is LGHNT and CDR2 is FRNRAP in the germline V gene. The CDR3 is 12 residues long. CDR3 DNA sequence: TGTGCTAGTTGTGCCGACGGCACTGAAGCTTTCTTT. It specifies CASCADGTEAFF.

At least ten counts were recorded for this clonotype. The chain has TRBV5-5 and TRBJ2-5; 7 bases match TRBD1. The J segment lost 2 bases and the V segment lost 5 bases, leaving 12 bases of the junction unmatched. CDR1 and CDR2 from the germline V gene are SGHKS and YYEKEE (reference sequence). The CDR3 is 16 residues long. CDR3 in DNA: TGTGCCAGCAGTCGCCTCAGGGGGACGGAACAAGAGACCCAGTACTTC. Translation: CASSRLRGTEQETQYF.

The chain combines TRBV7-6 with TRBJ2-1; a weak D match, TRBD2 (5 bases). Germline V gene sequence: CDR1 SGHVS, CDR2 FNYEAQ. The CDR3 runs to 14 residues. Trimming took off 3 bases at V and 5 bases at J, with 11 bases between the two ends. DNA for the CDR3: TGTGCCAGCAGCTTCTCCGGAGGAGACAATGAGCAGTTCTTC. Amino acid sequence: CASSFSGGDNEQFF.